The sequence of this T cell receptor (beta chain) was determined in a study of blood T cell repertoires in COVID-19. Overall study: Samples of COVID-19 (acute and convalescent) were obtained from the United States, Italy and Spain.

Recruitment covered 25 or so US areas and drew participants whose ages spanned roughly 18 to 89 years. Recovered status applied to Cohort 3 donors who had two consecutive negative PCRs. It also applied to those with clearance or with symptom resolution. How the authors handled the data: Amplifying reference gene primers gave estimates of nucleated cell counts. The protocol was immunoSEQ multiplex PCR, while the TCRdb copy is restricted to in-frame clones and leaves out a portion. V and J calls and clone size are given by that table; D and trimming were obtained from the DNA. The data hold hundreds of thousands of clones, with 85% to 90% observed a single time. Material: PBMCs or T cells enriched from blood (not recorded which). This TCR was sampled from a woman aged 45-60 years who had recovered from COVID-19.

The CDR3 here is CSVEGTGLGGYTF. The CDR3 DNA reads TGCAGCGTTGAAGGCACGGGGTTGGGTGGCTACACCTTC. The chain has TRBV29-1 and TRBJ1-2, with unresolved D. Germline CDR1 SQVTM, CDR2 ANQGSEA. The CDR3 has 13 amino acids. Trimming cost V 1 base and J 7 bases, with 13 bases left between them.